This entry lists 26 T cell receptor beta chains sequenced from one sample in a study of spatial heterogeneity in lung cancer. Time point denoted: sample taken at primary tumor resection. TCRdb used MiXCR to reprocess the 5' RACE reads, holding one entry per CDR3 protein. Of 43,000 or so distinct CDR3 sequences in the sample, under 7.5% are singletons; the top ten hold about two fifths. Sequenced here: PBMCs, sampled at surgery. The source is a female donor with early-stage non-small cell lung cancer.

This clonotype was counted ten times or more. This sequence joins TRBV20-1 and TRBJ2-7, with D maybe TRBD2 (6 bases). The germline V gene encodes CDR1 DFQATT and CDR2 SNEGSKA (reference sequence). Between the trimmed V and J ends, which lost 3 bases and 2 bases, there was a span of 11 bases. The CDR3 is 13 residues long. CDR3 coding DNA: TGCAGTGCTAGCGGGGGTCCTCCCTACGAGCAGTACTTC. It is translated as CSASGGPPYEQYF.

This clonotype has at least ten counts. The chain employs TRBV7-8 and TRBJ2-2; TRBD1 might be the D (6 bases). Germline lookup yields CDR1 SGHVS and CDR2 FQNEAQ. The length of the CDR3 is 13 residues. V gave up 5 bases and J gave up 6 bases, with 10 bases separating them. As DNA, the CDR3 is TGTGCCAGCAGCGGAACAGGGTCCGGGGAGCTGTTTTTT. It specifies CASSGTGSGELFF.

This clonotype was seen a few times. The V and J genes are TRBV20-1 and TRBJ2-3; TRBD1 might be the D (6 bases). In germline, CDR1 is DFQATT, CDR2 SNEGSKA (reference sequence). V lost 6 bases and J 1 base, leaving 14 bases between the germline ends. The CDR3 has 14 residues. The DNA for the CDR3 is TGCAGTGCCACCGGGACAAGGGGCACAGATACGCAGTATTTT. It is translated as CSATGTRGTDTQYF.

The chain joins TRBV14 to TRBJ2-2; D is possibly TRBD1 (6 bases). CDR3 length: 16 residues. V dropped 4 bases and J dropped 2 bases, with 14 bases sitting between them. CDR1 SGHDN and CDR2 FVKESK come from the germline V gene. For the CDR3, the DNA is TGTGCCAGCAGCCCCCAGGACGGGACAAACACCGGGGAGCTGTTTTTT. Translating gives CASSPQDGTNTGELFF.

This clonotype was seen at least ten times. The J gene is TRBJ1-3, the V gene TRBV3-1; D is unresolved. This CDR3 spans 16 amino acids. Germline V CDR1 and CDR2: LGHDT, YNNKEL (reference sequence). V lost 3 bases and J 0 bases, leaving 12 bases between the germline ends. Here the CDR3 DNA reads TGTGCCAGCAGCCAGAGCAGGTTTTCCTCTGGAAACACCATATATTTT. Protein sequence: CASSQSRFSSGNTIYF.

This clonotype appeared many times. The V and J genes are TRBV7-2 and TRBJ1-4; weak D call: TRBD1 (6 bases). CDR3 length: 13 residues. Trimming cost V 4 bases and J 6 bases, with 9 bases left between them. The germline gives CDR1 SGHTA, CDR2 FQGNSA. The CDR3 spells CASSSRTDEKLFF. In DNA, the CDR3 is TGTGCCAGCAGCTCTAGGACAGATGAAAAACTGTTTTTT.

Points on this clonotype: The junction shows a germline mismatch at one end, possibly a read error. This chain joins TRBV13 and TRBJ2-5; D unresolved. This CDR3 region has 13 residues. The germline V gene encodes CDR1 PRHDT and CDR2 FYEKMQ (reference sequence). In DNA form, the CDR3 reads TGTGCCAGCAGCCCCCGGGTACAAGAGAACCAGTACTTC. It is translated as CASSPRVQENQYF.

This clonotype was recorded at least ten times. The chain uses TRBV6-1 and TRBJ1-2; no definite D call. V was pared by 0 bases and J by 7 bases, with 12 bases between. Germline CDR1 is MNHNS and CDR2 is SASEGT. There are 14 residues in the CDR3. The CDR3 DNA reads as TGTGCCAGCAGTGAAGCGGACGGGAGAGGTGGCTACACCTTC. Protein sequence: CASSEADGRGGYTF.

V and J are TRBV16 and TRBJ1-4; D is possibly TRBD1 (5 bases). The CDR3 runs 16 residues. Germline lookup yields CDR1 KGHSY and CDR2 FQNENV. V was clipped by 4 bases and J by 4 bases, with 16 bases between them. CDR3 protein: CASSLSPGDSNEKLFF. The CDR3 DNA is TGTGCCAGCAGCCTCTCCCCGGGAGACAGTAATGAAAAACTGTTTTTT.

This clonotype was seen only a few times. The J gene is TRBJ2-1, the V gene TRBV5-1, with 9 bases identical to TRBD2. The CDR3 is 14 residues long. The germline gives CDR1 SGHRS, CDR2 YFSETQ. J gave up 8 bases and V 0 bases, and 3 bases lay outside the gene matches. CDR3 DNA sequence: TGCGCCAGCAGCTTGGGACTAGCGGTGGATGAGCAGTTCTTC. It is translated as CASSLGLAVDEQFF.

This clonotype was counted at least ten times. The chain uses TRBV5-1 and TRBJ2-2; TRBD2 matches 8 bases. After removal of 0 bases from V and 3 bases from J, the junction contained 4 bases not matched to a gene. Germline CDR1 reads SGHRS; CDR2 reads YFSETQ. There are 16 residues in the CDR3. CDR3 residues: CASSLGSGDHTGELFF. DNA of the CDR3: TGCGCCAGCAGCTTGGGTAGCGGGGACCACACCGGGGAGCTGTTTTTT.

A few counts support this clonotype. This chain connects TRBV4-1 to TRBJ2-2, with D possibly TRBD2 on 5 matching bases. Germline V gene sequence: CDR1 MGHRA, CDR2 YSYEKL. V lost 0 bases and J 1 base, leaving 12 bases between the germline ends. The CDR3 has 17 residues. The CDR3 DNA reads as TGCGCCAGCAGCCAAGATCGGCTAGCCCTGAACACCGGGGAGCTGTTTTTT. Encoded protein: CASSQDRLALNTGELFF.

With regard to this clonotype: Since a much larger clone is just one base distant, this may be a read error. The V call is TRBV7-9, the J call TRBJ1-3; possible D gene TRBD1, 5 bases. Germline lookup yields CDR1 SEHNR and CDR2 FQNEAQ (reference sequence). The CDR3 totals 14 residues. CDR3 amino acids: CANSLPGSGNTIYF. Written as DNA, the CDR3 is TGTGCCAACAGCTTACCAGGGTCTGGAAACACCATATATTTT. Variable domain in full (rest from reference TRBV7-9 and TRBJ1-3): DTGVSQNPRHKITKRGQNVTFRCDPISEHNRLYWYRQTLGQGPEFLTYFQNEAQLEKSRLLSDRFSAERPKGSFSTLEIQRTEQGDSAMYLCANSLPGSGNTIYFGEGSWLTVV.

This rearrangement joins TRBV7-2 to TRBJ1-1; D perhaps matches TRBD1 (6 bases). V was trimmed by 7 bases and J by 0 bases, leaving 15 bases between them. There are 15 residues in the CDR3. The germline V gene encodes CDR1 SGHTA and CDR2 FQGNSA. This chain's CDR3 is CASTQGRLMNTEAFF. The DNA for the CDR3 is TGTGCCAGCACCCAGGGGCGGCTTATGAACACTGAAGCTTTCTTT.

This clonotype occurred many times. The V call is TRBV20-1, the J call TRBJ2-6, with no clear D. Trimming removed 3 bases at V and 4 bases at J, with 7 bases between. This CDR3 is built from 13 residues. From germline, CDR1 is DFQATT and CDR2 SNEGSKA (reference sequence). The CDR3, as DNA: TGCAGTGCTAGTTATGCAGGGGCCAACGTCCTGACTTTC. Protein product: CSASYAGANVLTF.

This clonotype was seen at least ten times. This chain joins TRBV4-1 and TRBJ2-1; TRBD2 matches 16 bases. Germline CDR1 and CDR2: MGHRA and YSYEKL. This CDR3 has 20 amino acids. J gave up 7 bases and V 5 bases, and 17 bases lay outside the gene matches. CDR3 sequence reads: CASSSPAGTSGGARGNEQFF. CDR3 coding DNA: TGCGCCAGCAGCTCACCCGCCGGGACTAGCGGGGGGGCGAGAGGAAATGAGCAGTTCTTC.

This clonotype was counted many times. The CDR3 sequence: CARGAQETQYF. The CDR3 DNA sequence: TGTGCAAGGGGCGCGCAAGAGACCCAGTACTTC. V is TRBV2 and J is TRBJ2-5; TRBD1 is a possible D gene (5 bases). Germline V gene data show CDR1 as SNHLY and CDR2 as FYNNEI. The CDR3 covers 11 residues.

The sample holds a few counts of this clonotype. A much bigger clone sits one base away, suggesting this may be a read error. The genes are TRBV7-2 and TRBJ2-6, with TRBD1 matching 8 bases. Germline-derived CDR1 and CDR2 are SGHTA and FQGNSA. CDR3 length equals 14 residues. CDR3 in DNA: TGTGCCAGCAGCTTAACTCAGGGGGCCAGCGTCCTGACTTTC. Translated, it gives CASSLTQGASVLTF.

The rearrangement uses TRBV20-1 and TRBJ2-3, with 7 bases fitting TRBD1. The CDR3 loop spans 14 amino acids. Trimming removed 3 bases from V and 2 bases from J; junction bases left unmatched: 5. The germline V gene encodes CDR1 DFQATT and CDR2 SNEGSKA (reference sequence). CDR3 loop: CSASDRESTDTQYF. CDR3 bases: TGCAGTGCTAGTGACAGGGAGTCCACAGATACGCAGTATTTT.

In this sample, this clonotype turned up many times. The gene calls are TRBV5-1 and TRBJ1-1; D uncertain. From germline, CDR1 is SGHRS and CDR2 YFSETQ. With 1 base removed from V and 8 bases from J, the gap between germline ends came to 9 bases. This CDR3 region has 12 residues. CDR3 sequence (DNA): TGCGCCAGCAGCTTGAACACGGAAGAAGCTTTCTTT. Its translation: CASSLNTEEAFF.

The CDR3 spells CASIARQGDEQFF. The CDR3 DNA is TGCGCCAGCATCGCGAGACAGGGCGATGAGCAGTTCTTC. The chain has TRBV10-2 and TRBJ2-1; 7 nucleotides agree with TRBD1. The CDR3 totals 13 residues. After removal of 7 bases from V and 8 bases from J, the junction contained 8 bases not matched to a gene. CDR1 is WSHSY and CDR2 is SAAADI in the germline V gene.

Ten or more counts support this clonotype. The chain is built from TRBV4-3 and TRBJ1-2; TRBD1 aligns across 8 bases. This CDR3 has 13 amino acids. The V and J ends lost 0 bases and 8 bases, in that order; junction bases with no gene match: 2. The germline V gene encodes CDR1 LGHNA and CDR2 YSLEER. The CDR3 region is CASSQETGAGYTF. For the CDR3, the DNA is TGCGCCAGCAGCCAAGAGACAGGGGCCGGCTACACCTTC.

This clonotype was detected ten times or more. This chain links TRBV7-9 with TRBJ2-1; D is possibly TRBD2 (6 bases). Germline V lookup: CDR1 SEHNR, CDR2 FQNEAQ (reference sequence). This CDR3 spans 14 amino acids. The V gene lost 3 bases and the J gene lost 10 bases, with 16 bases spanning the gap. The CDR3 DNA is TGTGCCAGCAGCTTTTCACCTAGCGCGGGGGAGCAGTTCTTC. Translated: CASSFSPSAGEQFF.

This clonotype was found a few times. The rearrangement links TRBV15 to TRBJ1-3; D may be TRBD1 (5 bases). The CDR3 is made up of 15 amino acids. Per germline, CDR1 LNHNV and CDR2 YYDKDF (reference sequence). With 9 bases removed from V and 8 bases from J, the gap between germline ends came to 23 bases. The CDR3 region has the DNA TGTGCCACAAATATTCAGCGGGGCCGCCGGGACACCATATATTTT. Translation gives CATNIQRGRRDTIYF.

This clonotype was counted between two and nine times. The CDR3 is CASRARAGIYNEQFF. CDR3 sequence (DNA): TGTGCCAGCAGAGCGCGAGCGGGGATCTACAATGAGCAGTTCTTC. The rearrangement uses TRBV2 and TRBJ2-1; 7 bases map to TRBD2. The ends lost 6 bases at V and 3 bases at J; junction bases unmatched: 8. The CDR3 loop spans 15 amino acids. Germline V gene data show CDR1 as SNHLY and CDR2 as FYNNEI.

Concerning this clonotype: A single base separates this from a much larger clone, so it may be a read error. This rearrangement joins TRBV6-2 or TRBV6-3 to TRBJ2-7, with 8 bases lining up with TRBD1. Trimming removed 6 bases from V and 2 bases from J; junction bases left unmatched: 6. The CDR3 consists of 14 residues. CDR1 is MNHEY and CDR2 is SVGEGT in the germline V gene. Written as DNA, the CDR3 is TGTGCCAGCAGCCGTGGACAGGGTCCCTACGAGCAGTACTTC. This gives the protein CASSRGQGPYEQYF.